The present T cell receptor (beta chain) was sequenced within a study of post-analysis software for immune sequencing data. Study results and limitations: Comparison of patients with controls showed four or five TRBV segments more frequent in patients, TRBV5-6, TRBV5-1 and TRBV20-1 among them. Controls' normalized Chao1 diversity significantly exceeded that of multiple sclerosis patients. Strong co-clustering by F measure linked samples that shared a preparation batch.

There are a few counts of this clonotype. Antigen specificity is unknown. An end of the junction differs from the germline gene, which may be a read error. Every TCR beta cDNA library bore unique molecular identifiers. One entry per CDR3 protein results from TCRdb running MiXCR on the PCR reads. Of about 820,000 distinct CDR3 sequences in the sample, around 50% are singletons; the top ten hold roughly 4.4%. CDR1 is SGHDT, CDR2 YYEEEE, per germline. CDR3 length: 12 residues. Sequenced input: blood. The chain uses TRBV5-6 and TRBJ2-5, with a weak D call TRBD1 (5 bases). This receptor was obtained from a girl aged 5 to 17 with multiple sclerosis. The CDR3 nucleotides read TGTGCCAGCAGGTTGGCAGGGGAGACCCAGTACTTC. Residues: CASRLAGETQYF.